This TCR beta chain was sequenced in a study of post-analysis software for immune sequencing data. The study's findings and limits: Patients used about 5 TRBV segments, including TRBV5-6, TRBV5-1 and TRBV20-1, more often than controls.

A note on this clonotype: Its antigen is undetermined.

Each TCR beta cDNA library carried unique molecular identifiers. TCRdb itself ran the PCR reads through MiXCR, one entry per CDR3 protein. The sample contains 380,000 or so distinct CDR3 sequences, less than 40% of which appear only once. The CDR3 runs to 15 residues. This rearrangement joins TRBV21-1 to TRBJ1-4; TRBD1, as called in the table, went unchecked against the DNA. TRBV21-1 is designated a pseudogene. Sequencing used blood. The clonotype comes from a girl aged 10-17 years with multiple sclerosis. The CDR3 sequence: CASCKPGTGVEKLFF. For the CDR3, the DNA is TGTGCCAGCTGCAAACCTGGGACAGGGGTTGAAAAACTGTTTTTT.